This TCR beta chain was profiled in a study of cytomegalovirus exposure and HLA in healthy donors. Study overall: The Caucasian-associated ancestry cluster contained 81% of the 300 to 400 genotyped donors.

Regarding this clone: The antigen is undetermined. This sample also contains other DNA sequences that code for the same CDR3.

Broader study findings: A later analysis by the authors found several of the most significant clusters apparently linked to common viral pathogens. Rarity marked most TCR sequences, yet some public TCRs occurred in many donors.

A multiplex PCR was run with 60 Vbeta primers and 13 Jbeta primers. Profiled with immunoSEQ multiplex PCR; TCRdb holds only in-frame clones, not every one. The data contain about 110,000 clones, roughly four fifths of them seen just once; the ten biggest clones take up under 7.5%. Material: PBMCs. The receptor comes from a woman in her forties or fifties in good health and CMV-seropositive.

This CDR3 is CASSRGSGYHGNQPQHF. The CDR3, as DNA: TGTGCCAGCAGTAGGGGATCAGGGTATCATGGCAATCAGCCCCAGCATTTT. V and J are TRBV28 and TRBJ1-5; the D gene is possibly TRBD1 (5 bases). V lost 5 bases, J lost 2 bases, and 19 bases lay in between. The CDR3 has 17 amino acids. The germline V gene encodes CDR1 MDHEN and CDR2 SYDVKM. Based on the CDR3 plus reference TRBV28 and TRBJ1-5, the full variable domain is DVKVTQSSRYLVKRTGEKVFLECVQDMDHENMFWYRQDPGLGLRLIYFSYDVKMKEKGDIPEGYSVSREKKERFSLILESASTNQTSMYLCASSRGSGYHGNQPQHFGDGTRLSIL.